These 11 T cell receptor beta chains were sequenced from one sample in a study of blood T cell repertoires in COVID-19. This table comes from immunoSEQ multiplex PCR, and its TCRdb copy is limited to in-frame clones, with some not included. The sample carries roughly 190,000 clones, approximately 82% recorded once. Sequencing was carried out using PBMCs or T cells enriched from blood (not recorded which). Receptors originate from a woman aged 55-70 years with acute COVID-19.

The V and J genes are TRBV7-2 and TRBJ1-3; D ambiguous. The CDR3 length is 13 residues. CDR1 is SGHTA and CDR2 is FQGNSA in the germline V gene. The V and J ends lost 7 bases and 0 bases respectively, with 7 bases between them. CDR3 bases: TGTGCCAGCACCGTACACTCTGGAAACACCATATATTTT. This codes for CASTVHSGNTIYF.

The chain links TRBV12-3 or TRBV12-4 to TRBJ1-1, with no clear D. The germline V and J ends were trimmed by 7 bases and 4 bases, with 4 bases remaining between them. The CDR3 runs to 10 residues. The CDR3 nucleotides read TGTGCCAGCACCCTCACTGAAGCTTTCTTT. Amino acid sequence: CASTLTEAFF.

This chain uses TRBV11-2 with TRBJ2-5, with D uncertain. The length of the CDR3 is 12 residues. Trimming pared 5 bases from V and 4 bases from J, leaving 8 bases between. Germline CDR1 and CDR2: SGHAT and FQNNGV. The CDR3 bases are TGTGCCAGCAGCCAGTTCCGAGAGACCCAGTACTTC. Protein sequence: CASSQFRETQYF.

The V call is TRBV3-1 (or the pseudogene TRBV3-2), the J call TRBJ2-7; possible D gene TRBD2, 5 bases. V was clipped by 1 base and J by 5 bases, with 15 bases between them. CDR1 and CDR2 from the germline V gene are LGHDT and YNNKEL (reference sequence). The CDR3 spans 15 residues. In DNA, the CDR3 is TGTGCCAGCAGCCAAGGGAGGACTCTCAGCCACGAGCAGTACTTC. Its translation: CASSQGRTLSHEQYF.

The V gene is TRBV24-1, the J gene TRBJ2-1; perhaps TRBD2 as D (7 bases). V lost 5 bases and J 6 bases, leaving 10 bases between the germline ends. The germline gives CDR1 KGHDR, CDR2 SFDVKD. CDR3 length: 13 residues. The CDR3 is CATSVGGANEQFF. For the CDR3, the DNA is TGTGCCACCAGTGTTGGGGGGGCCAATGAGCAGTTCTTC.

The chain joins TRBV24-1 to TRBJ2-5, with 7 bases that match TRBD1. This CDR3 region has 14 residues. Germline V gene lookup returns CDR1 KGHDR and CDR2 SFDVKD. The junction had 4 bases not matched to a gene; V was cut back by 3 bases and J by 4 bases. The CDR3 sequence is CATSDHRGRETQYF. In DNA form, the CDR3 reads TGTGCCACCAGTGATCACAGGGGAAGAGAGACCCAGTACTTC.

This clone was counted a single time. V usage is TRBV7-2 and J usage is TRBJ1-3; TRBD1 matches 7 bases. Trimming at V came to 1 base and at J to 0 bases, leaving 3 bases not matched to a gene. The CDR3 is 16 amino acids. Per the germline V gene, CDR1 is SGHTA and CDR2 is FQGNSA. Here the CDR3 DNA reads TGTGCCAGCAGCTTAGTTGAGGGGGCCTCTGGAAACACCATATATTTT. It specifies CASSLVEGASGNTIYF.

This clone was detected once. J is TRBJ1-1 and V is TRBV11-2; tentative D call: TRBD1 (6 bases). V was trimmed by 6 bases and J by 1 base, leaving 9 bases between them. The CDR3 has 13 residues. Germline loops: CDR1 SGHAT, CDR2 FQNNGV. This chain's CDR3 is CASSLRGNTEAFF. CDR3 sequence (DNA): TGTGCCAGCAGTCTCAGGGGGAACACTGAAGCTTTCTTT.

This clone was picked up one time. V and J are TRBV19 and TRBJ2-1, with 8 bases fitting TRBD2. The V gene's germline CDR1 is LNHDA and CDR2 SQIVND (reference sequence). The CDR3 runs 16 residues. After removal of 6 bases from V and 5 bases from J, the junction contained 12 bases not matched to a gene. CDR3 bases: TGTGCCAGTAGACCCCAGCGGGAGTATGGGAACAATGAGCAGTTCTTC. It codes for CASRPQREYGNNEQFF. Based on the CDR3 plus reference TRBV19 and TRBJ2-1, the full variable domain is DGGITQSPKYLFRKEGQNVTLSCEQNLNHDAMYWYRQDPGQGLRLIYYSQIVNDFQKGDIAEGYSVSREKKESFPLTVTSAQKNPTAFYLCASRPQREYGNNEQFFGPGTRLTVL.

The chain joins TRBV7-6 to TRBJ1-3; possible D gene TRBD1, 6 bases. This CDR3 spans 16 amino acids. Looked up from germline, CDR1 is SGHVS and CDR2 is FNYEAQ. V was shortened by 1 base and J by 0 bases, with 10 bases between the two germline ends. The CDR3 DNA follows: TGTGCCAGCAGCTTAGACAGGGCAAGCTCTGGAAACACCATATATTTT. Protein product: CASSLDRASSGNTIYF.

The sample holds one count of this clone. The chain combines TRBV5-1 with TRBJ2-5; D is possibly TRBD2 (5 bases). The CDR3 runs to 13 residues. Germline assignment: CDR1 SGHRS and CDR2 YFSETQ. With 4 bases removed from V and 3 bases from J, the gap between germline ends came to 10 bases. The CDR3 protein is CASSPDGKETQYF. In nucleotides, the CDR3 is TGCGCCAGCAGCCCTGACGGGAAAGAGACCCAGTACTTC.